The T cell receptor beta chain under discussion was sequenced for a study of shared clonotypes between healthy human individuals. Study-wide results and limits: Sorted-subset sequencing was shown by rarefaction to be incomplete despite large depth.

Germline CDR1 reads SSHAT; CDR2 reads FNYEAQ (reference sequence). CDR3 length: 17 residues. Assay used: immunoSEQ multiplex PCR; TCRdb lists only in-frame clones, some missing. This sample has about 1.5 million clones, with around 98% found just once. Note on this clone: What it binds is unknown. The junction departs from the called germline gene at one end, perhaps through a read error.

The chain combines TRBV7-7 with TRBJ2-5; 14 bases line up with TRBD2. The sample comprised naive CD4+ T cells sorted from blood. Subset meaning: CD45RA+ positively selected. The clonotype comes from a man aged 25-40 years in good health. The CDR3 coding sequence is TGTGCTAGCAGCCGAGGACTAGCGGGAGGAGGACAAGAGACCCAGTACTTC. Translating gives CASSRGLAGGGQETQYF.